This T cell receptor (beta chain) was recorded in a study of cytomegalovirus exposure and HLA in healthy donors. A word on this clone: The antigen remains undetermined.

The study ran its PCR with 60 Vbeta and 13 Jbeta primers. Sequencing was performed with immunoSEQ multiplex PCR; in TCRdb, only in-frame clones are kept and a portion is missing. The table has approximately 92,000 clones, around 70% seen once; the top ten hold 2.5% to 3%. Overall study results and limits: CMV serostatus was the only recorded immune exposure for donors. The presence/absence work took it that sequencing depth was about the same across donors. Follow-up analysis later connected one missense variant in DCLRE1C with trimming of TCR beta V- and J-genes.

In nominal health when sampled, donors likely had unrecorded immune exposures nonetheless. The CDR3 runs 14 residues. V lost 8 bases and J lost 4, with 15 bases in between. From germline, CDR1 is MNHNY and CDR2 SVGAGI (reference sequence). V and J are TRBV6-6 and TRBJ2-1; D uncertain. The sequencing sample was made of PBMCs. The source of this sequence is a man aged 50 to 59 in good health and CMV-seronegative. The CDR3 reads CASSHYQKYNEQFF. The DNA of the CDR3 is TGTGCCAGCTCGCATTACCAGAAATACAATGAGCAGTTCTTC.